This T cell receptor (beta chain) was captured in a study of T cell repertoires in cytomegalovirus infection. This clonotype was recorded once. Likely a read error: the CDR3 ends without its conserved phenylalanine or tryptophan. The DNA is left out, because the CDR3 cannot be placed on it with certainty; the CDR3 is given as TCRdb lists it. MiXCR was run by TCRdb on the reads, yielding one entry per CDR3 protein. The data show almost 550,000 distinct CDR3 sequences, about 17% seen once. The CDR3 is 13 amino acids long, termini counted. This rearrangement joins TRBV12-3 or TRBV12-4 to TRBJ2-1; the table calls TRBD1, which could not be checked here. Sequencing was carried out using CD8+ T cells from PBMCs. The receptor was isolated from a human donor in good health (CMV status not recorded). Some clones in this sample may be carry-over from other donors' samples. This CDR3 reads CASTPADYNEQLL.